This T cell receptor beta chain stems from a study of early T cells in non-severe SARS-CoV-2 infection. V was cut by 3 bases and J by 0 bases, with 13 bases left in between. CDR1 and CDR2 from the germline V gene are LGHDT and YNNKEL (reference sequence). This CDR3 has 16 residues. One entry per CDR3 protein, called by TCRdb with MiXCR from the 5' RACE reads. This sample has roughly 50,000 distinct CDR3 sequences; approximately 5.7% occur once, and the top ten carry around 7%. This receptor was obtained from an adult who was a healthcare worker with PCR-confirmed SARS-CoV-2 infection or an uninfected control (not recorded which). The sequencing here drew on whole blood, taken at baseline. The chain links TRBV3-1 to TRBJ2-3; D is possibly TRBD1 or TRBD2 (5 bases each). CDR3 DNA sequence: TGTGCCAGCAGCCAGTGGGGGAGATTAAGCACAGATACGCAGTATTTT. Translated: CASSQWGRLSTDTQYF.